These 10 T cell receptor beta chains originate from one sample sequenced in a study of PD-L1 blockade in urothelial cancer. The time point: pretreatment peripheral blood. TCRdb keeps only in-frame clones here, not all; method: immunoSEQ multiplex PCR. The sample includes 85,000 to 95,000 clones, around 90% of them seen just once. The sample here was PBMCs, taken around atezolizumab (anti-PD-L1) treatment. The receptors come from a man aged 60-69 years with urothelial cancer.

The genes are TRBV7-9 and TRBJ2-7, with a weak D call TRBD2 (6 bases). V lost 6 bases to trimming and J lost 5 bases, with 11 bases between them. This CDR3 is built from 12 residues. From germline, CDR1 is SEHNR and CDR2 FQNEAQ (reference sequence). The CDR3 loop reads CASREGPNEQYF. DNA for the CDR3: TGTGCCAGCAGGGAGGGCCCCAACGAGCAGTACTTC.

This sequence joins TRBV4-3 and TRBJ2-1; D is ambiguous. V was clipped by 1 base and J by 7 bases, with 14 bases between them. The CDR3 has 15 residues. The germline V gene has CDR1 LGHNA and CDR2 YSLEER. This CDR3 is CASSQGMQTLNEQFF. In nucleotides, the CDR3 is TGCGCCAGCAGCCAAGGGATGCAGACACTTAATGAGCAGTTCTTC.

The chain joins TRBV25-1 to TRBJ1-3, with TRBD1 matching 9 bases. The germline CDR1 and CDR2 sequences are MGHDK and SYGVNS. The length of the CDR3 is 15 residues. V shed 1 base, J shed 4 bases, and the junction held 2 bases outside the gene matches. Here the CDR3 reads CASSESGTGGNTIYF. CDR3 DNA: TGTGCCAGCAGTGAATCAGGGACAGGGGGAAACACCATATATTTT.

This rearrangement joins TRBV28 to TRBJ1-5; 11 bases line up with TRBD1. The V gene's germline CDR1 is MDHEN and CDR2 SYDVKM. Trimming at V came to 1 base and at J to 2 bases, leaving 7 bases not matched to a gene. This CDR3 is built from 18 residues. CDR3 nucleotides: TGTGCCAGCAGTTTATCCGGACAGGGGGCGTGGGGCAATCAGCCCCAGCATTTT. Its translation is CASSLSGQGAWGNQPQHF.

The chain employs TRBV6-5 and TRBJ1-1; tentative D call: TRBD1 (6 bases). Per the germline V gene, CDR1 is MNHEY and CDR2 is SVGAGI. V was shortened by 6 bases and J by 3 bases, with 17 bases between the two germline ends. There are 15 residues in the CDR3. The CDR3 sequence: CASRLQGGWDTEAFF. In DNA form, the CDR3 reads TGTGCCAGCAGGTTACAGGGAGGGTGGGACACTGAAGCTTTCTTT.

This sequence joins TRBV6-1 and TRBJ2-3; TRBD2 matches 7 bases. The CDR3 covers 14 residues. The germline CDR1 and CDR2 sequences are MNHNS and SASEGT. V was clipped by 7 bases and J by 6 bases; unmatched bases: 10. CDR3 bases: TGTGCCAGCATGCGACTAGCAGCCCGGGATACGCAGTATTTT. This sequence encodes CASMRLAARDTQYF.

This clone was seen a few times. The V call is TRBV9, the J call TRBJ1-3, with D possibly being TRBD1 (5 bases). This CDR3 has 17 amino acids. CDR1 and CDR2 from the germline V gene are SGDLS and YYNGEE. Trimming removed 2 bases at V and 0 bases at J, with 15 bases between. CDR3 protein: CASSVQAGQNSGNTIYF. CDR3 bases: TGTGCCAGCAGCGTCCAAGCAGGACAAAACTCTGGAAACACCATATATTTT.

The chain has TRBV2 and TRBJ2-3; 8 nucleotides agree with TRBD2. The CDR3 length is 13 residues. The J segment lost 6 bases and the V segment lost 11 bases, leaving 10 bases of the junction unmatched. Germline V gene data show CDR1 as SNHLY and CDR2 as FYNNEI. The CDR3 protein is CAGGRGAPDTQYF. The CDR3 nucleotides are TGTGCCGGGGGGCGGGGGGCCCCCGATACGCAGTATTTT.

The chain employs TRBV30 and TRBJ2-3; 9 nucleotides line up with TRBD2. The V and J ends lost 3 bases and 8 bases, in that order; junction bases with no gene match: 15. The length of the CDR3 is 16 residues. Germline CDR1 GTSNPN, CDR2 SVGIG (reference sequence). CDR3 region: CAWSSTSAGGPSTQYF. CDR3 DNA sequence: TGTGCCTGGAGCTCAACTAGTGCGGGAGGGCCGAGTACGCAGTATTTT.

The rearrangement uses TRBV6-4 and TRBJ1-2; 8 bases are shared with TRBD1. Germline V gene lookup returns CDR1 MRHNA and CDR2 SNTAGT. The CDR3 totals 16 residues. Losses at the gene ends were 2 bases for V and 2 bases for J; bases not matched to a gene: 7. CDR3 in amino acids: CASSDPDRAHNYGYTF. CDR3 in DNA: TGTGCCAGCAGTGACCCGGACAGGGCCCACAACTATGGCTACACCTTC.